Listed here are 26 T cell receptor beta chains from one sample, sequenced in a study of cytomegalovirus exposure and HLA in healthy donors. A multiplex PCR was run with 60 Vbeta primers and 13 Jbeta primers. Profiling relied on immunoSEQ multiplex PCR, and the TCRdb table lists in-frame clones only, not all of them. The sample includes about 110,000 clones, around 80% seen only once; the top ten take about 3.2%. Sequencing input: PBMCs. Receptors originate from a woman aged 55-69 years in good health and CMV-seropositive.

The J gene is TRBJ2-7, the V gene TRBV9, with a weak D call TRBD2 (5 bases). This CDR3 is 14 amino acids long. Per germline, CDR1 SGDLS and CDR2 YYNGEE. The V gene lost 0 bases and the J gene lost 3 bases, with 10 bases spanning the gap. The CDR3 region is CASSVAGLSYEQYF. Here the CDR3 DNA reads TGTGCCAGCAGCGTAGCAGGACTCAGCTACGAGCAGTACTTC.

The gene calls are TRBV7-3 and TRBJ1-4, with TRBD1 matching 8 bases. Per the germline V gene, CDR1 is SGHTA and CDR2 is FQGTGA. The CDR3 has 16 amino acids. V lost 7 bases and J lost 5; bases outside the gene matches: 12. The CDR3 DNA follows: TGTGCCAGCACCAAAACCGGACAGGGAAGAAATGAAAAACTGTTTTTT. Its translation: CASTKTGQGRNEKLFF.

J is TRBJ2-7 and V is TRBV7-3, with TRBD2 matching over 11 bases. V shed 1 base and J 3 bases; nucleotides not matched to a gene: 14. From germline, CDR1 is SGHTA and CDR2 FQGTGA. This CDR3 has 19 residues. This CDR3 reads CASSLKLSGRALVYYEQYF. The DNA for the CDR3 is TGTGCCAGCAGCTTAAAGCTTAGCGGGAGGGCCCTCGTTTACTACGAGCAGTACTTC.

V usage is TRBV7-9 and J usage is TRBJ2-4; 7 nucleotides agree with TRBD1. The CDR3 loop spans 18 amino acids. The junction had 14 bases not matched to a gene; V was cut back by 6 bases and J by 0 bases. The germline V gene encodes CDR1 SEHNR and CDR2 FQNEAQ (reference sequence). In DNA form, the CDR3 reads TGTGCCAGCAGTCCTGGGGACAGAGCTCCTTTAGCCAAAAACATTCAGTACTTC. Its protein is CASSPGDRAPLAKNIQYF.

The chain uses TRBV5-1 and TRBJ1-5; 7 bases map to TRBD1. V lost 4 bases to trimming and J lost 0 bases; unmatched junction nucleotides: 7. Germline V gene lookup returns CDR1 SGHRS and CDR2 YFSETQ. The CDR3 runs 16 residues. As DNA, the CDR3 is TGCGCCAGCAGCCCGTGGACAGGAGATAGCAATCAGCCCCAGCATTTT. Amino acids: CASSPWTGDSNQPQHF.

The gene calls are TRBV7-9 and TRBJ2-7, with 7 bases lining up with TRBD1. Germline-derived CDR1 and CDR2 are SEHNR and FQNEAQ (reference sequence). The CDR3 covers 15 residues. J lost 4 bases, V lost 4 bases, and 10 bases had no gene match. CDR3 in amino acids: CASSYLSTGLYEQYF. In nucleotides, the CDR3 is TGTGCCAGCAGCTACTTGTCGACAGGGTTGTACGAGCAGTACTTC.

This chain uses TRBV7-2 with TRBJ2-2; 9 nucleotides match TRBD2. V was clipped by 11 bases and J by 4 bases; unmatched bases: 11. The CDR3 sequence is 15 residues long. Germline assignment: CDR1 SGHTA and CDR2 FQGNSA. DNA of the CDR3: TGTGCCGAATCTCAAGCGGGAGGTACCACCGGGGAGCTGTTTTTT. Translation gives CAESQAGGTTGELFF. The complete variable domain, with remaining parts taken from reference TRBV7-2 and TRBJ2-2, reads GAGVSQSPSNKVTEKGKDVELRCDPISGHTALYWYRQSLGQGLEFLIYFQGNSAPDKSGLPSDRFSAERTGGSVSTLTIQRTQQEDSAVYLCAESQAGGTTGELFFGEGSRLTVL.

This clone was counted once. The genes are TRBV7-6 and TRBJ2-1; 10 bases map to TRBD2. Per germline, CDR1 SGHVS and CDR2 FNYEAQ. This CDR3 region has 16 residues. V lost 1 base to trimming and J lost 3 bases; unmatched junction nucleotides: 3. The CDR3 here is CASSLELAGHYNEQFF. DNA for the CDR3: TGTGCCAGCAGCTTAGAACTAGCGGGGCACTACAATGAGCAGTTCTTC. The full variable domain, in which reference TRBV7-6 and TRBJ2-1 provide the parts outside the CDR3, is GAGVSQSPRYKVTKRGQDVALRCDPISGHVSLYWYRQALGQGPEFLTYFNYEAQQDKSGLPNDRFSAERPEGSISTLTIQRTEQRDSAMYRCASSLELAGHYNEQFFGPGTRLTVL.

This chain joins TRBV7-9 and TRBJ2-1, with D hard to call. The V gene's germline CDR1 is SEHNR and CDR2 FQNEAQ (reference sequence). V lost 6 bases and J lost 0, with 3 bases in between. This CDR3 is 12 amino acids long. CDR3: CASSNSYNEQFF. The DNA of the CDR3 is TGTGCCAGCAGTAACTCCTACAATGAGCAGTTCTTC.

This clone was picked up one time. This chain connects TRBV7-9 to TRBJ2-6; TRBD1 matches 7 bases. The junction had 10 bases not matched to a gene; V was cut back by 5 bases and J by 0 bases. This CDR3 is built from 18 residues. Germline CDR1 SEHNR, CDR2 FQNEAQ (reference sequence). CDR3 protein: CASSPRRQGSSGANVLTF. In nucleotides, the CDR3 is TGTGCCAGCAGCCCCCGCAGACAGGGAAGCTCTGGGGCCAACGTCCTGACTTTC.

This chain joins TRBV7-9 and TRBJ2-1; possible D gene TRBD2, 6 bases. The CDR3 consists of 14 residues. Trimming took 1 base from V and 6 from J, leaving 10 bases between them. The germline V gene encodes CDR1 SEHNR and CDR2 FQNEAQ (reference sequence). The CDR3 coding sequence is TGTGCCAGCAGCTTAGAGCGGGCCGTCAATGAGCAGTTCTTC. Translating gives CASSLERAVNEQFF.

J is TRBJ1-5 and V is TRBV19; D not resolved. V dropped 5 bases and J dropped 2 bases, with 13 bases sitting between them. CDR1 and CDR2 (germline): LNHDA, SQIVND (reference sequence). The CDR3 length is 15 residues. This chain's CDR3 is CASSRHDPGNQPQHF. CDR3 nucleotide sequence: TGTGCCAGTAGTCGCCACGATCCAGGCAATCAGCCCCAGCATTTT.

This chain links TRBV4-1 with TRBJ2-2; 7 bases align to TRBD2. Trimming at V came to 0 bases and at J to 6 bases, leaving 4 bases not matched to a gene. The CDR3 is made up of 15 amino acids. Per the germline V gene, CDR1 is MGHRA and CDR2 is YSYEKL. CDR3 sequence: CASSQEWAGAGELFF. CDR3 in DNA: TGCGCCAGCAGCCAAGAATGGGCGGGGGCCGGGGAGCTGTTTTTT.

This chain connects TRBV25-1 to TRBJ2-7; 9 bases map to TRBD1. After removal of 4 bases from V and 6 bases from J, the junction contained 4 bases not matched to a gene. The CDR3 sequence is 13 residues long. Germline CDR1 and CDR2: MGHDK and SYGVNS. Here the CDR3 DNA reads TGTGCCAGCAGTGCGTCGGACAGGGGCGAGCAGTACTTC. This encodes CASSASDRGEQYF.

The J gene is TRBJ2-2, the V gene TRBV7-3; 9 nucleotides align to TRBD1. Germline CDR1 SGHTA, CDR2 FQGTGA. V gave up 5 bases and J gave up 6 bases; unmatched junction bases: 13. CDR3 length: 17 amino acids. The CDR3 loop is CASSASPGQGEAGELFF. The CDR3 nucleotides read TGTGCCAGCAGCGCATCACCGGGACAGGGTGAAGCCGGGGAGCTGTTTTTT.

This chain uses TRBV5-1 with TRBJ2-5, with D maybe TRBD2 (6 bases). Looked up from germline, CDR1 is SGHRS and CDR2 is YFSETQ. Deletions cut 8 bases from V and 0 bases from J, with 11 bases between. This CDR3 region has 13 residues. This CDR3 reads CASGTVNQETQYF. CDR3 sequence (DNA): TGCGCCAGTGGGACTGTTAACCAAGAGACCCAGTACTTC.

The rearrangement uses TRBV6-1 and TRBJ1-1, with D uncertain. Germline V lookup: CDR1 MNHNS, CDR2 SASEGT. V was trimmed by 4 bases and J by 3 bases, leaving 12 bases between them. The length of the CDR3 is 14 residues. CDR3 DNA: TGTGCCAGCAGTGCTGAGCCAACGGACACTGAAGCTTTCTTT. It is translated as CASSAEPTDTEAFF.

The chain combines TRBV19 with TRBJ1-1, with D possibly TRBD1 on 5 matching bases. The CDR3 spans 15 residues. Trimming removed 5 bases from V and 1 base from J, with 14 bases in between. Germline V gene lookup returns CDR1 LNHDA and CDR2 SQIVND (reference sequence). The CDR3 loop reads CASSASTDKNTEAFF. CDR3 nucleotides: TGTGCCAGTAGTGCTTCGACAGACAAGAACACTGAAGCTTTCTTT.

This chain connects TRBV13 to TRBJ2-7; TRBD1 agrees at 8 bases. Germline V gives CDR1 PRHDT, CDR2 FYEKMQ (reference sequence). This CDR3 spans 17 amino acids. Trimming removed 2 bases from V and 4 bases from J; junction bases left unmatched: 13. This chain's CDR3 is CASSLFGAYRGVYEQYF. The CDR3 DNA reads as TGTGCCAGCAGCTTATTCGGAGCCTACAGGGGGGTATACGAGCAGTACTTC.

V and J are TRBV4-1 and TRBJ2-3; 12 bases are shared with TRBD2. Trimming removed 5 bases from V and 0 bases from J; junction bases left unmatched: 6. Per the germline V gene, CDR1 is MGHRA and CDR2 is YSYEKL. The CDR3 is 17 residues long. CDR3 sequence reads: CASSAGTSGSSTDTQYF. Written as DNA, the CDR3 is TGCGCCAGCAGCGCAGGGACTAGCGGGTCTAGCACAGATACGCAGTATTTT.

The rearrangement links TRBV6-5 to TRBJ2-5, with 8 bases lining up with TRBD2. The J call may be in error: the DNA end matches TRBJ2-7 better. This CDR3 contains 15 residues. Germline V gene lookup returns CDR1 MNHEY and CDR2 SVGAGI. Here the CDR3 reads CASSYQAGTSYEQYF. The DNA of the CDR3 is TGTGCCAGCAGTTACCAGGCCGGGACTAGCTACGAGCAGTACTTC.

CDR3 coding DNA: TGCGCCAGCAGCTTGCAATCAGGAGGACAGGGGAGTGGCTACACCTTC. Translating gives CASSLQSGGQGSGYTF. The chain uses TRBV5-1 and TRBJ1-2; 9 nucleotides match TRBD1. Germline values: CDR1 SGHRS, CDR2 YFSETQ. Losses at the gene ends were 1 base for V and 7 bases for J; bases not matched to a gene: 11. The CDR3 is made up of 16 amino acids.

The chain recombines TRBV5-1 with TRBJ2-5, with 8 nucleotides matching TRBD2. CDR1 is SGHRS and CDR2 is YFSETQ in the germline V gene. The CDR3 extends over 15 amino acids. With V trimmed by 0 bases and J by 5 bases, 6 bases remained unmatched. CDR3 DNA: TGCGCCAGCAGCTTGGCCCCAGCGGGAGTGGAGACCCAGTACTTC. It yields the protein CASSLAPAGVETQYF.

This rearrangement joins TRBV6-1 to TRBJ2-7, with 7 nucleotides matching TRBD1. With V trimmed by 6 bases and J by 3 bases, 5 bases remained unmatched. CDR1 MNHNS and CDR2 SASEGT come from the germline V gene. The CDR3 covers 13 residues. The CDR3 DNA sequence: TGTGCCAGCAGGATAACAGGGGACTACGAGCAGTACTTC. It yields the protein CASRITGDYEQYF.

This sequence joins TRBV5-4 and TRBJ2-2, with 7 bases lining up with TRBD1. The CDR3 is made up of 15 amino acids. J gave up 4 bases and V 4 bases, and 7 bases lay outside the gene matches. Germline lookup yields CDR1 SGHNT and CDR2 YYREEE (reference sequence). CDR3 coding DNA: TGTGCCAGCAGCCGACAAACAGGGGTCACCGGGGAGCTGTTTTTT. Its protein is CASSRQTGVTGELFF.

The chain couples TRBV6-5 to TRBJ1-1; D is ambiguous. CDR1 and CDR2 from the germline V gene are MNHEY and SVGAGI. The CDR3 runs 14 residues. Trimming stripped 8 bases from V and 1 base from J, with 14 bases between. For the CDR3, the DNA is TGTGCCAGCCTCTTGCTGTCAGGGAACACTGAAGCTTTCTTT. Translated: CASLLLSGNTEAFF.